This passage covers 9 T cell receptor beta chains from one sample sequenced in a study of glioma-infiltrating T cells listed by TCRdb under 2016. Sequencing relied on an Illumina MiSeq. The iRepertoire nested amplicon-rescue multiplex PCR (arm-PCR) platform was used to amplify TCR alpha and beta CDR3 regions from RNA. TCRdb redid the processing of the public reads, applying fastp at Q25 and MiXCR, and retained in-frame beta chains. Under each unique CDR3 protein, matching rows form one entry showing the most common genes and DNA. Within this sample are 9,500 to 15,000 distinct CDR3 sequences, with approximately 25% of them counted one time only. Approximately 40% of the sample comes from the top ten. The source material was glioma tissue, nonneoplastic brain tissue, or PBMCs (not recorded which). The receptors originated from a human donor with low-grade glioma or glioblastoma, undergoing nonglioma brain surgery, or in good health (not recorded which).

The table lists this clonotype with many counts. J is TRBJ2-3 and V is TRBV6-1; TRBD2 might be the D (6 bases). The CDR3 is 13 amino acids. Germline V gene data show CDR1 as MNHNS and CDR2 as SASEGT. V was shortened by 7 bases and J by 1 base, with 9 bases between the two germline ends. The CDR3 DNA reads TGTGCCAGCACTCCGGGGGGCACAGATACGCAGTATTTT. Its protein product is CASTPGGTDTQYF.

This clonotype was counted a few times. The chain recombines TRBV28 with TRBJ2-7; D is possibly TRBD1 or TRBD2 (5 bases each). CDR3 size: 14 residues. CDR1 is MDHEN, CDR2 SYDVKM, per germline. Between the trimmed V and J ends, which lost 8 bases and 5 bases, there was a span of 19 bases. For the CDR3, the DNA is TGTGCCAGCGAACGAGGGACCCACGTACACGAGCAGTACTTC. It is translated as CASERGTHVHEQYF.

The chain is built from TRBV4-1 and TRBJ2-7; TRBD2 aligns across 8 bases. The junction had 1 base not matched to a gene; V was cut back by 2 bases and J by 4 bases. From germline, CDR1 is MGHRA and CDR2 YSYEKL. The CDR3 consists of 13 residues. The CDR3 region is CASSQTSGYEQYF. The CDR3 coding sequence is TGCGCCAGCAGCCAAACTAGCGGTTACGAGCAGTACTTC.

This clonotype has ten or more counts. The gene calls are TRBV7-9 and TRBJ1-5, with D maybe TRBD1 (5 bases). This CDR3 region has 14 residues. V was trimmed by 5 bases and J by 5 bases, leaving 13 bases between them. The germline V gene encodes CDR1 SEHNR and CDR2 FQNEAQ (reference sequence). CDR3 nucleotides: TGTGCCAGCAGCGGCGACAGTATTCATCAGCCCCAGCATTTT. It codes for CASSGDSIHQPQHF.

In its sample, this clonotype was seen once. A much more abundant neighbour one base away suggests this may be a read error. The chain combines TRBV4-1 with TRBJ2-5, with unresolved D. The germline V gene has CDR1 MGHRA and CDR2 YSYEKL. The CDR3 runs 16 residues. CDR3 region: CASGQDLTTTTDTQYF. CDR3 sequence (DNA): TGCGCCAGCGGCCAAGATCTTACTACAACTACGGACACCCAGTACTTC.

At least ten counts were recorded for this clonotype. This chain links TRBV20-1 with TRBJ2-1, with D unresolved. CDR1 is DFQATT and CDR2 is SNEGSKA in the germline V gene (reference sequence). V lost 1 base and J 4 bases, leaving 5 bases between the germline ends. This CDR3 has 12 residues. The CDR3 reads CSARGRYNEQFF. In DNA, the CDR3 is TGCAGTGCTAGAGGCCGTTACAATGAGCAGTTCTTC.

By frequency in the sample, this clonotype is medium-sized. The chain combines TRBV3-1 with TRBJ2-1; D is undetermined. The CDR3 runs 13 residues. Germline-derived CDR1 and CDR2 are LGHDT and YNNKEL (reference sequence). V lost 0 bases, J lost 9 bases, and 9 bases lay in between. CDR3 sequence: CASSQDIRSEQFF. CDR3 in DNA: TGTGCCAGCAGCCAAGATATCCGAAGTGAGCAGTTCTTC.

The chain links TRBV10-3 to TRBJ2-5; maybe TRBD1 (7 bases). Germline V CDR1 and CDR2: ENHRY, SYGVKD. Trimming shortened V by 10 bases and J by 4 bases, and 19 bases separated the two germline ends. The CDR3 extends over 14 amino acids. In DNA form, the CDR3 reads TGTGCCACAGATACAGGGGATAGCGGAGAGACCCAGTACTTC. Translation: CATDTGDSGETQYF.

This clonotype was recorded many times. The CDR3 sequence is CASSSPGPNTEAFF. The DNA of the CDR3 is TGTGCCAGCAGTTCCCCCGGTCCGAACACTGAAGCTTTCTTT. This sequence joins TRBV28 and TRBJ1-1; no definite D call. The CDR3 runs 14 residues. Germline CDR1 reads MDHEN; CDR2 reads SYDVKM. V lost 4 bases, J lost 1 base, and 10 bases lay in between.